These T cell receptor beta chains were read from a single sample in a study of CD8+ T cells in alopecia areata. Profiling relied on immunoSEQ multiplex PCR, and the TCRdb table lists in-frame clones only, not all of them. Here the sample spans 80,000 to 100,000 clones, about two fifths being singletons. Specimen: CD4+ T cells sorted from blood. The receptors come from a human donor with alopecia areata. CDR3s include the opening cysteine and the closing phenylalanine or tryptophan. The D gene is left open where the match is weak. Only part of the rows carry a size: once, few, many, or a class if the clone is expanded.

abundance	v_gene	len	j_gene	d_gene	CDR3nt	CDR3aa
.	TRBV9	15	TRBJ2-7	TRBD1	TGTGCCAGCAGCGTATCCCAAGGGGGCGTCTACGAGCAGTACTTC	CASSVSQGGVYEQYF
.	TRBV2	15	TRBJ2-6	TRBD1	TGTGCCAGCAGTACGAGGGGGCCTGGGGCCAACGTCCTGACTTTC	CASSTRGPGANVLTF
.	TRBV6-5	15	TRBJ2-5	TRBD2	TGTGCCAGCAGGAAAATAGCGGGCGCACAAGAGACCCAGTACTTC	CASRKIAGAQETQYF
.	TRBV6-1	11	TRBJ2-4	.	TGTGCCACAGGAATGGGAAACATTCAGTACTTC	CATGMGNIQYF
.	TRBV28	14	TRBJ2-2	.	TGTGCCAGCAGCCGAGGCACAAACACCGGGGAGCTGTTTTTT	CASSRGTNTGELFF
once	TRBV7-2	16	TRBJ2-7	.	TGTGCCAGCAGCTTACGGTCGGCGGAGCCCTCCTACGAGCAGTACTTC	CASSLRSAEPSYEQYF
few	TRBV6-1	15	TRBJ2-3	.	TGTGCCAGCAGAGGGGTGAGCGGTTACACAGATACGCAGTATTTT	CASRGVSGYTDTQYF
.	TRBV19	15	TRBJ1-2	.	TGTGCCAGTACCACACCGGGACTGACTAACTATGGCTACACCTTC	CASTTPGLTNYGYTF
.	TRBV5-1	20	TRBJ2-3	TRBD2	TGCGCCAGCAGCTCTCACCGACGGACTAGCGGGGGCTCTAGCACAGATACGCAGTATTTT	CASSSHRRTSGGSSTDTQYF
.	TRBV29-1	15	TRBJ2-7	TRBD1	TGCAGCGTCAAAAGGGTGGGACAGGGCGGCTACGAGCAGTACTTC	CSVKRVGQGGYEQYF
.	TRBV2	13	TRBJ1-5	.	TGTGCCAGCAGTGTTCCGGGGAGACAGCCCCAGCATTTT	CASSVPGRQPQHF
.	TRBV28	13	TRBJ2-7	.	TGTGCCAGCAGTTTAGAGCTTCCGGGCGAGCAGTACTTC	CASSLELPGEQYF
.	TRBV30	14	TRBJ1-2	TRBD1	TGTGCCTGGCGACCAGGACAGGGGTATTTTGGCTACACCTTC	CAWRPGQGYFGYTF
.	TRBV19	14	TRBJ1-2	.	TGTGCCAGTAGTATACCCGACAGCCAGTATGGCTACACCTTC	CASSIPDSQYGYTF
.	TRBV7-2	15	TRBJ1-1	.	TGTGCCAGCGGTATAGACGGGGTTGGCGACACTGAAGCTTTCTTT	CASGIDGVGDTEAFF
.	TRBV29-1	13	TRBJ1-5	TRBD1	TGCGCAACACAGGGGGCCAGCAATCAGCCCCAGCATTTT	CATQGASNQPQHF
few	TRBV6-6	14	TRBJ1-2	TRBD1	TGTGCCAGCAGTCCGGGACAGTGGAGAGATGGCTACACCTTC	CASSPGQWRDGYTF
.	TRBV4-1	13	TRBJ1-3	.	TGCGCCAGCAGCCGAATTACTGGAAACACCATATATTTT	CASSRITGNTIYF
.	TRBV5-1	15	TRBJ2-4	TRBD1	TGCGCCAGCAGCTTGGGGACAGGGGGCGCGCACATTCAGTACTTC	CASSLGTGGAHIQYF
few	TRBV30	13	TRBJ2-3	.	TGTGCCTGGAGTCAGAGGAGCACAGATACGCAGTATTTT	CAWSQRSTDTQYF
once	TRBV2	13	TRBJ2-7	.	TGTGCCGGACGAGGCTTTCCCACCTACGAGCAGTACTTC	CAGRGFPTYEQYF
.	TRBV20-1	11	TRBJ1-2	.	TGCAGTGTACCCAGTGACTATGGCTACACCTTC	CSVPSDYGYTF
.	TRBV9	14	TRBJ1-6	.	TGTGCCAGCAGCCCAACGGGGGGCAGTTCACCCCTCCACTTT	CASSPTGGSSPLHF
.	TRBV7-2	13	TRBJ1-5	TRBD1	TGTGCCAGCAGCGTCAGGGGGAATCAGCCCCAGCATTTT	CASSVRGNQPQHF
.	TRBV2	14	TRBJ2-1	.	TGTGCCAGCAGATGGAGGGCAAGTTACAATGAGCAGTTCTTC	CASRWRASYNEQFF
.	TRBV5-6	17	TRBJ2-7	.	TGTGCCAGCAGCCTACGAGGGTCTTGGGGCAGCTCCTACGAGCAGTACTTC	CASSLRGSWGSSYEQYF
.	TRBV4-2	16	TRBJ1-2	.	TGTGCCAGCAGCCAAGATCAAAGGGCGGTGAGCTATGGCTACACCTTC	CASSQDQRAVSYGYTF
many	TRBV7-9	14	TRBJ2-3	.	TGTGCCAGCAGCCGTTCGGGGAACACAGATACGCAGTATTTT	CASSRSGNTDTQYF
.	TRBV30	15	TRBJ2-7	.	TGTGCCTGGGACGTCAGAGGGGGAATTAACTACGAGCAGTACTTC	CAWDVRGGINYEQYF
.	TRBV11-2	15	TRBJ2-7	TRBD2	TGTGCCAGCAGCTTAGCCGGGACTATTGGCTACGAGCAGTACTTC	CASSLAGTIGYEQYF
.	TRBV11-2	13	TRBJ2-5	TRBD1	TGTGCCAGCAGCCATGACAGGGTAGAGACCCAGTACTTC	CASSHDRVETQYF
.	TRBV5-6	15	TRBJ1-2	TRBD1	TGTGCCAGCAGCTACCCGACAGGGGGCCTTGATGGCTACACCTTC	CASSYPTGGLDGYTF
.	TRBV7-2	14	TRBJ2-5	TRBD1	TGTGCCAGCAGCAGATCAGGGGGCGAGGAGACCCAGTACTTC	CASSRSGGEETQYF
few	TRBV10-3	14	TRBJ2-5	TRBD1	TGTGCCATCGGAGTCCGGACAGGGGAAGGGACCCAGTACTTC	CAIGVRTGEGTQYF
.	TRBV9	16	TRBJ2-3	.	TGTGCCAGCAGCGCAGATCTAGGTATTCGGACAGATACGCAGTATTTT	CASSADLGIRTDTQYF
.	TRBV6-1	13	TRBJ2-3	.	TGTGCCAGCAGTTTGGGAGCAGGAGATACGCAGTATTTT	CASSLGAGDTQYF
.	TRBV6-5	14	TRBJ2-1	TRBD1	TGTGCCAGCAGTTACCGGGACAGCTACAATGAGCAGTTCTTC	CASSYRDSYNEQFF
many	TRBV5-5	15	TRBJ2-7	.	TGTGCCAGCAGCTTGCAGGGTCAGGGCTGGTCAAGGCAGTACTTC	CASSLQGQGWSRQYF
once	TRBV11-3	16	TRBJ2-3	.	TGTGCCAGCAGCTTAGATTGGGAGACTAGCACAGATACGCAGTATTTT	CASSLDWETSTDTQYF
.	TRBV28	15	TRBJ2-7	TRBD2	TGTGCCAGCAGTTTATTCGGGACTAACACATACGAGCAGTACTTC	CASSLFGTNTYEQYF
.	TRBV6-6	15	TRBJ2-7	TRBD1	TGTGCCAGCAGACAGGGACAGGGTGTCCCCTACGAGCAGTACTTC	CASRQGQGVPYEQYF
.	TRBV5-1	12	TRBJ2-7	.	TGCGCCAGCAGCCCCAGGGACTACGAGCAGTACTTC	CASSPRDYEQYF
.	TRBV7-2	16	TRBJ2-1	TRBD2	TGTGCCAGCAGCTTAGGGGGTAGCGGGTTCGGCAATGAGCAGTTCTTC	CASSLGGSGFGNEQFF
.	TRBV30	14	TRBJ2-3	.	TGTGCCTGGAACTCAGGGGATGTCGCAGATACGCAGTATTTT	CAWNSGDVADTQYF
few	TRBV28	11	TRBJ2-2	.	TGTGCCAGCATTCGGAACGGGGAGCTGTTTTTT	CASIRNGELFF
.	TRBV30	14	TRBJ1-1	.	TGTGCCTGGAGTGTACGGTGGTCTTACACTGAAGCTTTCTTT	CAWSVRWSYTEAFF
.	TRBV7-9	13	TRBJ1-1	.	TGTGCCAGCAGCTTAAAAGTGAACACTGAAGCTTTCTTT	CASSLKVNTEAFF
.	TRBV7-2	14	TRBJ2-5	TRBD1	TGTGCCAGCAGCTTAGCGGGCAGGGGGGAGACCCAGTACTTC	CASSLAGRGETQYF
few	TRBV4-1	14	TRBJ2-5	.	TGCGCCAGCAGCCAAGACGGCAGGGGAGAGACCCAGTACTTC	CASSQDGRGETQYF
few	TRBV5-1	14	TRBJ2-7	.	TGCGCCAGCAGCTTGGACGGACAGACCTACGAGCAGTACTTC	CASSLDGQTYEQYF
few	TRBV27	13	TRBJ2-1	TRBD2	TGTGCCAGTCGGGGACTAGACTACAATGAGCAGTTCTTC	CASRGLDYNEQFF
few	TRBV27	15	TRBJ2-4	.	TGTGCCAGCAGCGAGTTTCGGCAGGGTGGGGCCATTCAGTACTTC	CASSEFRQGGAIQYF
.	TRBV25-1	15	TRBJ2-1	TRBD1	TGTGCCAGCAGACCCGGACAGGGAGGCTACAATGAGCAGTTCTTC	CASRPGQGGYNEQFF